This TCR beta chain is drawn from a study of preoperative IRX-2 immunotherapy in early breast cancer. The assay was immunoSEQ multiplex PCR, and TCRdb's table has in-frame clones only and misses some. In the table there are roughly 57,000 clones, less than 95% of which are singletons. Treatment meaning: preoperative locoregional IRX-2 cytokine immunotherapy. Samples came from a phase Ib trial of preoperative locoregional IRX-2 cytokine immunotherapy. There are 16 residues in the CDR3. Germline V gene sequence: CDR1 KGHSH, CDR2 LQKENI. After removal of 2 bases from V and 3 bases from J, the junction contained 6 bases not matched to a gene.

The TCR originated in a human donor with breast cancer. The chain joins TRBV18 to TRBJ1-2, with 10 bases fitting TRBD1. The sample here was taken from a patient treated with IRX-2 immunotherapy. For the CDR3, the DNA is TGTGCCAGCTCACCAAGGAGGACAGGGGGTGACTATGGCTACACCTTC. As protein: CASSPRRTGGDYGYTF.